This T cell receptor (beta chain) comes out of a study of cytomegalovirus exposure and HLA in healthy donors (dated by TCRdb to about 2017). General notes on the study: In an earlier analysis of around 540 of the donors, 250 to 350 Gb of sequence data and 120 million or so unique TCR beta sequences from about 179 million T cells were reported. An early release covering 550 to 700 HLA-typed donors comprised about 320 gigabases of sequencing data and around 80 million unique TCR sequences. Donor age, sex, ethnicity and CMV serostatus were compiled together with the repertoire data. High-throughput TCR immunosequencing, statistical association of individual TCRs with disease status, and machine learning were combined to predict cytomegalovirus infection status. The study profiled the T cell repertoires of hundreds of subjects by immunosequencing and related them to cytomegalovirus serostatus. Rather than drawing on any new phenotypic data, the later analysis identified candidate immune exposures from TCR beta sequences and the way those sequences occurred across donors. The study aimed to test whether cataloging public T cell receptors could reveal signatures of past pathogen exposure. The genetic ancestry cluster associated with self-reported Caucasian donors included 65% to 90% of the roughly 400 genotyped donors. HLA typing covered class I and class II loci at four-digit resolution. In a later genetic analysis, genome-wide SNP genotypes for about three fifths of the 666 donors were used, and that subset was treated as a discovery cohort. A separate validation cohort of 100 to 150 different subjects was used in addition to the approximately 700-subject first cohort. The number of typed donors differed by locus: about 620-630 for A, B, C, DRB1 and DQB1; 522 for DQA1; fewer than 610 for DPA1; and some 470 for DPB1. An earlier analysis of approximately 580 of the donors used high-throughput TCR beta sequencing to judge whether each TCR beta V gene segment behaved as functional or pseudogenic. Every repertoire in the discovery cohort had been generated on one and the same sequencing platform. About five DR-DQ haplotypes were handled as single units for association and clustering, since linkage in the cohort was strong. Across some 400 genotyped donors of the cohort, an average of roughly 230,000 unique TCR beta nucleotide sequences per donor were sequenced, and roughly 20% of those sequences were non-productive. In a later analysis, previously published TCR beta repertoires from 500 to 750 donors were re-analyzed and high-resolution HLA genotyping was added so that TCR occurrence patterns could be studied. What the authors observed across the whole study: Compared with equally common non-associated chains, HLA-associated TCR beta chains in a later analysis were more clonally expanded and had lower generation probabilities. Most CMV-associated TCR beta chains appeared to be HLA-restricted in a later analysis, and the HLA associations seemed to be driven largely by CMV exposure. A further reported finding was that TCR beta sequences accurately predicted the HLA-A and HLA-B alleles for most subjects in the first cohort. Cytomegalovirus status was reported to be diagnosed by the classifier with high specificity and sensitivity in both the original and validation cohorts. A later analysis found that TCR association rates varied across HLA loci, with DRB1 alleles showing the most associated TCRs and HLA-C alleles the fewest. A later analysis associated 16,951 TCR beta sequences with specific HLA alleles at a false discovery rate of 0.05. Several of the top co-occurrence clusters appeared to be linked to parvovirus B19, influenza, CMV and Epstein-Barr virus, according to a later analysis. In an earlier analysis of fewer than 750 of the donors, most TCR beta V segments were observed in productive rearrangements about 87% or about 30% of the time, broadly matching IMGT annotations. The earlier analysis of 450 to 700 of the donors excluded 15 to 20 rarely observed V segments, including chromosome 9 orphons, because counts were too low. The study listed 150 to 200 TCR beta chains as associated with cytomegalovirus. This cohort had only TCR beta chains sequenced, and the lack of alpha or paired-chain data limited which features could be detected. In vitro tests confirmed that a few of the cytomegalovirus-associated TCR beta chains recognize cytomegalovirus antigens. Presence/absence analyses assumed roughly uniform sequencing depth across donors, an assumption that may not hold. A group of highly shared sequence variants was considered likely to be a technical artifact of the sequencing pipeline. When HLA alleles, especially DR and DQ, strongly co-occurred, TCR associations were difficult to assign to individual alleles. Compared with the approximately 720-donor mean, donors in an Asian-associated ancestry cluster had fewer N-insertions in productive TCRs, according to a later genetic analysis. While some public TCRs were present in many individuals, most TCR sequences turned up only very rarely across donors. Correlated functional status among segregating V segments might reflect linkage disequilibrium, but an unknown experimental factor could not be ruled out. CMV serostatus was the only immune exposure information available for the cohort. In a later genetic analysis, a missense DCLRE1C variant was associated with V-gene and J-gene trimming of TCR beta chains, and the association was replicated in an independent cohort. According to the authors, the approach could potentially be generalized to other disease states and immunological phenotypes. Some IMGT-functional V segments, including TRBV6-2 and TRBV6-3, could not be distinguished by the 87-base-pair reads and were therefore excluded. Because HLA typing was unavailable for some donors at each locus, only the typed subset was used in association tests.

The cohort was made up of approximately 670 healthy bone marrow donors. All cohort members were sampled while nominally healthy, although unrecorded immune exposures were likely present. The donor tested CMV seropositive, placing the donor among the approximately 310 seropositive members of the cohort. A peripheral blood sample was collected from each donor, and TCR beta sequencing was performed on peripheral blood mononuclear cells. The Qiagen DNeasy Blood Extraction Kit was used to extract genomic DNA from the blood cell samples. The V and J ends are trimmed by 4 bases and 1 base, leaving 7 bases between them. Based on the germline V gene (reference sequence), the CDR1 and CDR2 sequences are PRHDT and FYEKMQ. Measured from the cysteine to the phenylalanine, the CDR3 is 13 residues long. Only the CDR3 region is kept as DNA, spanning 39 bases read in frame from base 1. A note on this clone: Its cognate antigen has yet to be identified. No base quality values were provided; no much bigger clone lies one nucleotide off.

Receptor amplification or capture employed the immunoSEQ multiplex PCR assay. For the multiplex PCR, a mixture combining 60 forward primers for TCR Vbeta segments and 13 reverse primers for TCR Jbeta segments was used. The CDR3 region of rearranged TCR beta genes was amplified from genomic DNA by a multiplex PCR assay. The Illumina HiSeq System was used to sequence the amplified TCR beta libraries as 87-base-pair reads. The original methods were these. A later analysis counted approximately 74 million unique TCR beta chains across the 666 repertoires, and around 9.9 million of these chains were shared by at least two donors. Raw reads were error-corrected and collapsed into unique sequences with a nearest-neighbor algorithm that merged closely related sequences to remove PCR and sequencing errors. V, D and J gene segments were assigned by aligning CDR3 sequences to IMGT reference sequences. Each retained sequence needed at least a six-nucleotide match to both a V gene segment and a J gene segment. Rearrangements were called productive when the CDR3 lacked stop codons and stayed in frame with V and J; all others were non-productive. CDR3 was defined according to IMGT convention as the region running from the second conserved V-encoded cysteine to the conserved J-encoded phenylalanine. In an earlier analysis of more than 550 of the donors, sequences lacking an unambiguous match to a single V gene segment were excluded. In an earlier analysis of several hundred of the donors, a V segment was called functional when productive rearrangements were above 56.7%, and segregating when the standard deviation between donors exceeded 5%. A statistical classification framework was built to diagnose cytomegalovirus status from the catalog of TCR beta chain sequences. In a later analysis, V and J genes were assigned by comparing TCR nucleotide sequences against IMGT/GENE-DB human TR gene sequences. A later analysis assigned CDR3 sequences and most-parsimonious VDJ recombination scenarios with the TCRdist pipeline. In a later analysis, each TCR beta chain was defined by its CDR3 amino acid sequence together with its V-gene family, and reads without a unique V-gene family were excluded. To address suspected cross-contamination and a sequencing artifact, a later analysis removed under 600 highly shared, low-generation-probability nucleotide sequences. In a later analysis, a clonal expansion index was calculated for each public chain from normalized within-repertoire ranks of inferred template counts. In a later analysis, generation probabilities were computed with a VDJ recombination model fitted to out-of-frame rearrangements, and the resulting probabilities were checked against IGoR. Hypergeometric tests were used in a later analysis to score TCR-TCR, TCR-HLA and TCR-CMV co-occurrence, with a repertoire-size bias correction applied to the TCR pairs. In a later analysis, false discovery rates were estimated by permuting HLA or CMV assignments 20 times. In a later analysis, co-occurring TCRs were grouped using DBSCAN, and TCRdist sequence similarity was added for clustering within HLA-allele-positive subsets. For co-occurrence clustering, repertoires with fewer than 30,000 or more than 120,000 public chains were excluded, along with about five repertoires with anomalous nucleotide sharing. Imported from immuneACCESS, the table was reduced by TCRdb to in-frame sequences with V and J called. These copies leave out some clones; in studies compared against another copy, an unresolved V gene accounts for under half, and the cause of the remainder is not known. For V, J and clone size, that table is used; D and trimming come from the DNA. This sample comprises some 210,000 clones, over 80% of them detected only once. Together, the top ten hold 9.5% to 13% of the sample.

The receptor chain draws on TRBV13 and TRBJ1-2, with the identity of the D gene unclear. Sequences were obtained from PBMCs. This receptor was taken from a woman between 50 and 59 years old in good health and CMV-seropositive. The DNA is TGTGCCAGCAGCTCCAGGTTTAACTATGGCTACACCTTC. It is translated as CASSSRFNYGYTF.